Listed here is a single TCR beta chain. Its specificity is not known. This sample is drawn from a study of lymphopenia after photon versus proton radiotherapy. Findings and limits, study-wide: A bigger post-nadir fall in TCR diversity correlated inversely with survival time in deceased patients.

TCRdb's table, derived via immunoSEQ multiplex PCR, lists solely in-frame clones and lacks some. The sample has some 30,000 clones, 80% to 90% seen once. The sequencing used peripheral blood, collected from a patient treated with proton-based radiotherapy. This TCR derives from a woman aged 55 to 70 with cholangiocarcinoma. Some clones in this sample may be carry-over from other donors' samples.

CDR3 in amino acids: CASSPQGGQEDTEAFF. The CDR3 DNA reads TGTGCCAGCTCACCTCAAGGGGGACAGGAGGACACTGAAGCTTTCTTT. This rearrangement joins TRBV18 to TRBJ1-1; 8 bases are a match to TRBD1. With 3 bases clipped from V and 3 bases from J, the junction kept 9 bases outside the gene matches. CDR1 KGHSH and CDR2 LQKENI come from the germline V gene. This CDR3 spans 16 amino acids.